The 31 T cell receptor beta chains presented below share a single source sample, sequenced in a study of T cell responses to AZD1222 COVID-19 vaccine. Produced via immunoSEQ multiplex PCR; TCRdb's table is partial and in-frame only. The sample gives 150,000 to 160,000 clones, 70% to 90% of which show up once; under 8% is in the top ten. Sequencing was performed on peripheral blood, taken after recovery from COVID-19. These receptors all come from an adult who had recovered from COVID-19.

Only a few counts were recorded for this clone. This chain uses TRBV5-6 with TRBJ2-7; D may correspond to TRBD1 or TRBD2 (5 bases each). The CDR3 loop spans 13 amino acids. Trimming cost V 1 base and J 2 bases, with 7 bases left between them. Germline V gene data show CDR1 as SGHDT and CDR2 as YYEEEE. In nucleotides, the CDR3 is TGTGCCAGCAGCTTGATGGGGGCCTACGAGCAGTACTTC. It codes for CASSLMGAYEQYF. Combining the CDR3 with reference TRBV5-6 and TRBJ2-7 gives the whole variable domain DAGVTQSPTHLIKTRGQQVTLRCSPKSGHDTVSWYQQALGQGPQFIFQYYEEEERQRGNFPDRFSGHQFPNYSSELNVNALLLGDSALYLCASSLMGAYEQYFGPGTRLTVT.

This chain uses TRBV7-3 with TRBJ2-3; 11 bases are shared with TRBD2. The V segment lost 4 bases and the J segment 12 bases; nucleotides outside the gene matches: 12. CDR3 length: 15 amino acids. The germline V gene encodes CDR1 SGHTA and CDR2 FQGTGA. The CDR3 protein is CASSSSGTSGTDQYF. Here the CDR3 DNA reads TGTGCCAGCAGCTCCTCCGGGACTAGCGGCACAGATCAGTATTTT. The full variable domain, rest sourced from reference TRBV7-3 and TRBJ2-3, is GAGVSQTPSNKVTEKGKYVELRCDPISGHTALYWYRQSLGQGPEFLIYFQGTGAADDSGLPNDRFFAVRPEGSVSTLKIQRTERGDSAVYLCASSSSGTSGTDQYFGPGTRLTVL.

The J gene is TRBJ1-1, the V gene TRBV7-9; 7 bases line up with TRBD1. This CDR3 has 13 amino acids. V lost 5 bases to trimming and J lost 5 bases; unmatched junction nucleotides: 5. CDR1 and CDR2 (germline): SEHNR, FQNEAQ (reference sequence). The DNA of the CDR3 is TGTGCCAGCAGCATTAACAGGGGAACTGAAGCTTTCTTT. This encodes CASSINRGTEAFF.

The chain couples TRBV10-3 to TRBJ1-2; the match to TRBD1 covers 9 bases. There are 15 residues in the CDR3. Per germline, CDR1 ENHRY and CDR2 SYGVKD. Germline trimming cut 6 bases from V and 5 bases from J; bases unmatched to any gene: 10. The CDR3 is CAISSPTGGGYGYTF. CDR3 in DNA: TGTGCCATCAGCTCCCCTACAGGGGGCGGTTATGGCTACACCTTC.

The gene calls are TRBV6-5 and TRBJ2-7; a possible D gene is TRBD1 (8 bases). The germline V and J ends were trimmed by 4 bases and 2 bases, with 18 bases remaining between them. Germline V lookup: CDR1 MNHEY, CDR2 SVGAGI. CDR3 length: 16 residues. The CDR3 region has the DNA TGTGCCAGCAGTTCACAGGGGGGGGCGGGAGCCTACGAGCAGTACTTC. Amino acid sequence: CASSSQGGAGAYEQYF.

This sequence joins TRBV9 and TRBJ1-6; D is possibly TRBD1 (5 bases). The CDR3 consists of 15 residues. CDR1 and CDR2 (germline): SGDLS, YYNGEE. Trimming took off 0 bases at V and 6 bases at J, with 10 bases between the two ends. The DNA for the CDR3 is TGTGCCAGCAGCGTAGACCCGGGGACTAATTCACCCCTCCACTTT. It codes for CASSVDPGTNSPLHF.

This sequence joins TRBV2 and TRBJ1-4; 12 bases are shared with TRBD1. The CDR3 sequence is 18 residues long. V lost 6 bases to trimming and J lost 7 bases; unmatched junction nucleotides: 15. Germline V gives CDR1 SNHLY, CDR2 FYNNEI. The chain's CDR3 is CASSPPAGTGGAGEKLFF. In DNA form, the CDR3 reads TGTGCCAGCAGCCCCCCCGCCGGGACAGGGGGCGCGGGTGAAAAACTGTTTTTT.

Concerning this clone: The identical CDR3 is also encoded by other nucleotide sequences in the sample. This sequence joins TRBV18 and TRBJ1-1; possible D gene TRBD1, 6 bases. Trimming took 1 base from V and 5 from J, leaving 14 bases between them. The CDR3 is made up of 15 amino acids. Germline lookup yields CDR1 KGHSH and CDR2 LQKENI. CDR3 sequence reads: CASSPQGGVGTEAFF. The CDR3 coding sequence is TGTGCCAGCTCACCACAGGGGGGGGTTGGGACTGAAGCTTTCTTT.

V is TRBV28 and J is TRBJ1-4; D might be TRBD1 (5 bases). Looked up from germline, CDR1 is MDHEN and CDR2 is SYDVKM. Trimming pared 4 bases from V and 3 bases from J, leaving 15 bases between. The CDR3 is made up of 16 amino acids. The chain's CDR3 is CASSSLRTRANEKLFF. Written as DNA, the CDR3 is TGTGCCAGCAGTTCCCTACGGACAAGAGCTAATGAAAAACTGTTTTTT. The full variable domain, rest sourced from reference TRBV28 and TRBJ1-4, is DVKVTQSSRYLVKRTGEKVFLECVQDMDHENMFWYRQDPGLGLRLIYFSYDVKMKEKGDIPEGYSVSREKKERFSLILESASTNQTSMYLCASSSLRTRANEKLFFGSGTQLSVL.

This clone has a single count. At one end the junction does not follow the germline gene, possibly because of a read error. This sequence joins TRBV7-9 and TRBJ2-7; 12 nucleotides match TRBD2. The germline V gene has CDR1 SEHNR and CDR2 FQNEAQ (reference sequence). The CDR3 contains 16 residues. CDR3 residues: CASSLAGGTLERGQYF. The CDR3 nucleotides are TGTGCCAGCAGCCTAGCGGGGGGGACGCTAGAACGTGGGCAGTACTTC.

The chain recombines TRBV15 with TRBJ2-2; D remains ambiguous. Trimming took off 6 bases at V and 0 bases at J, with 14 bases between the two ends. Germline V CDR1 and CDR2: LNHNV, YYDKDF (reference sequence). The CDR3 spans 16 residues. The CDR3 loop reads CATSPTLNPNTGELFF. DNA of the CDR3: TGTGCCACCAGTCCTACCCTTAATCCGAACACCGGGGAGCTGTTTTTT.

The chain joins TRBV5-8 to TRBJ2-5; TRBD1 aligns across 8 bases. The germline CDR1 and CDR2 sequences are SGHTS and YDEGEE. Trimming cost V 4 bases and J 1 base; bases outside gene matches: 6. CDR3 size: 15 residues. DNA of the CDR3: TGTGCCAGCAGCCCGCTGACAGGGGCCCAAGAGACCCAGTACTTC. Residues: CASSPLTGAQETQYF. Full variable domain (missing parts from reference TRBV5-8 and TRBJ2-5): EAGVTQSPTHLIKTRGQQATLRCSPISGHTSVYWYQQALGLGLQFLLWYDEGEERNRGNFPPRFSGRQFPNYSSELNVNALELEDSALYLCASSPLTGAQETQYFGPGTRLLVL.

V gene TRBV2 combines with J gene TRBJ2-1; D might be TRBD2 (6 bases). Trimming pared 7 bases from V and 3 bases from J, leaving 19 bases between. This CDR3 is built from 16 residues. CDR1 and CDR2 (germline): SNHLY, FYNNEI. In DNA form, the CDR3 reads TGTGCCAGCACATTGGGAACGGGAGCTAGCTACAATGAGCAGTTCTTC. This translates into CASTLGTGASYNEQFF.

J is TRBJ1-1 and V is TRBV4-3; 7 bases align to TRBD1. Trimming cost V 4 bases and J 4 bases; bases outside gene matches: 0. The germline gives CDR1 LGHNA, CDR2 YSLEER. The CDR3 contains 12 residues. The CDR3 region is CASSPGGTEAFF. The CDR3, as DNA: TGCGCCAGCAGCCCAGGGGGCACTGAAGCTTTCTTT.

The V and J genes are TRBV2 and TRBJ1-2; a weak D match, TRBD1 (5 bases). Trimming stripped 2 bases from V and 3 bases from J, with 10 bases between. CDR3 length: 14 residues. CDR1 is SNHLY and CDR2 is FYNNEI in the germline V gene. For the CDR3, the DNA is TGTGCCAGCAGTGAATTAAGGGGTGACTATGGCTACACCTTC. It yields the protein CASSELRGDYGYTF. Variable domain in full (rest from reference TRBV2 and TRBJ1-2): EPEVTQTPSHQVTQMGQEVILRCVPISNHLYFYWYRQILGQKVEFLVSFYNNEISEKSEIFDDQFSVERPDGSNFTLKIRSTKLEDSAMYFCASSELRGDYGYTFGSGTRLTVV.

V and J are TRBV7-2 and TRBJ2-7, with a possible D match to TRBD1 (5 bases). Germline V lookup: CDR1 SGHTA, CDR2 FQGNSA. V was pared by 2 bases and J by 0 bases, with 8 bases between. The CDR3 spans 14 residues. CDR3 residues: CASSLKDTSYEQYF. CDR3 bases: TGTGCCAGCAGCTTAAAGGACACCTCCTACGAGCAGTACTTC.

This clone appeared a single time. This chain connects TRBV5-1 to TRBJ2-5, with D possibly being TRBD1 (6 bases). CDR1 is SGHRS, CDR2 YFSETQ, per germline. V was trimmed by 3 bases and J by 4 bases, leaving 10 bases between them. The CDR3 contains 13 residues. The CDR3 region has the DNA TGCGCCAGCAGCTCGACAGGCCTAGAGACCCAGTACTTC. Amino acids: CASSSTGLETQYF.

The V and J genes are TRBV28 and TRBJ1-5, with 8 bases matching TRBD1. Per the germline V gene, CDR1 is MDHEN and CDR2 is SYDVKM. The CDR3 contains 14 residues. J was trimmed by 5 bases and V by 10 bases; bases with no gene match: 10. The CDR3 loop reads CAIVAGGADQPQHF. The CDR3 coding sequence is TGTGCCATCGTAGCAGGGGGCGCGGATCAGCCCCAGCATTTT. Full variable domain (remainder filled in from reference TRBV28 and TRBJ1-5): DVKVTQSSRYLVKRTGEKVFLECVQDMDHENMFWYRQDPGLGLRLIYFSYDVKMKEKGDIPEGYSVSREKKERFSLILESASTNQTSMYLCAIVAGGADQPQHFGDGTRLSIL.

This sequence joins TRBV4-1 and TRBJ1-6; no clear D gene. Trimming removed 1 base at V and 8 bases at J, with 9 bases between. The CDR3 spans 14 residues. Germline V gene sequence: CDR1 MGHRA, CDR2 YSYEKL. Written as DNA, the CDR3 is TGCGCCAGCAGCCAAGCTTTTCAGGATTCACCCCTCCACTTT. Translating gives CASSQAFQDSPLHF.

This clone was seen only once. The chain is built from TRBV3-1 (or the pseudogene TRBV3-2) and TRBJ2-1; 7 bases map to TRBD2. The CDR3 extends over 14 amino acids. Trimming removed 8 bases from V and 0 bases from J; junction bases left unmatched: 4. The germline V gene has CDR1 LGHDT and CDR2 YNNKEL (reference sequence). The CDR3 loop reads CASGERGSYNEQFF. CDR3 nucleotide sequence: TGTGCCAGCGGCGAGCGGGGCTCCTACAATGAGCAGTTCTTC.

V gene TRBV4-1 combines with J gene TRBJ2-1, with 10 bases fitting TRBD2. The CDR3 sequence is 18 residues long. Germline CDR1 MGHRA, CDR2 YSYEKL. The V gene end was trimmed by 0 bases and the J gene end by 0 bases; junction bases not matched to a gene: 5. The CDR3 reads CASSQETSGASSYNEQFF. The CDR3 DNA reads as TGCGCCAGCAGCCAAGAAACTAGCGGGGCTAGCTCCTACAATGAGCAGTTCTTC.

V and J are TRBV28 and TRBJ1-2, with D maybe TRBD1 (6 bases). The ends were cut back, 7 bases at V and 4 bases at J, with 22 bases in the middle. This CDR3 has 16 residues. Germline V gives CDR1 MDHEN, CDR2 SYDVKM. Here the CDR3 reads CASKISGQGLRYGYTF. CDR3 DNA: TGTGCCAGCAAAATATCGGGGCAGGGGCTCCGCTATGGCTACACCTTC.

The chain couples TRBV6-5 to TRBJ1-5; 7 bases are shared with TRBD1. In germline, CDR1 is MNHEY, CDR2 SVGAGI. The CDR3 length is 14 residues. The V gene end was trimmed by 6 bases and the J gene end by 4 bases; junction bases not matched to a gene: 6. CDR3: CASSRQGGNQPQHF. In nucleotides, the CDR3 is TGTGCCAGCAGCAGACAGGGAGGGAATCAGCCCCAGCATTTT.

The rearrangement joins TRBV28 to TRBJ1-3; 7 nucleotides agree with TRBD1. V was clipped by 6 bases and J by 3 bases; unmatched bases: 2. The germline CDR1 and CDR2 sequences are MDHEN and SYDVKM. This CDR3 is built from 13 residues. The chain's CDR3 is CASRAGGGNTIYF. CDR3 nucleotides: TGTGCCAGCAGGGCAGGGGGTGGAAACACCATATATTTT.

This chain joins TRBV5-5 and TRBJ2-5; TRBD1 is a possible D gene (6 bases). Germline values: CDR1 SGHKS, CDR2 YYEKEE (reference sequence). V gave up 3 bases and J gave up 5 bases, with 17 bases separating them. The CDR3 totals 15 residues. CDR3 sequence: CASSSIQGSGETQYF. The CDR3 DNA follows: TGTGCCAGCAGCTCAATACAGGGTAGTGGGGAGACCCAGTACTTC.

CDR3 residues: CATSRGDLSQETQYF. The CDR3 coding sequence is TGTGCCACCAGCAGGGGGGACCTTAGCCAAGAGACCCAGTACTTC. V gene TRBV15 combines with J gene TRBJ2-5; tentatively, D is TRBD1 or TRBD2 (5 bases each). CDR1 is LNHNV, CDR2 YYDKDF, per germline (reference sequence). This CDR3 is built from 15 residues. V was shortened by 3 bases and J by 1 base, with 12 bases between the two germline ends.

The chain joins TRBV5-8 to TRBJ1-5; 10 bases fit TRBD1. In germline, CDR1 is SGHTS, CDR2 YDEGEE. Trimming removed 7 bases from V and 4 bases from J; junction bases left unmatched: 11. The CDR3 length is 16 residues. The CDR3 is CASGKMTGGVNQPQHF. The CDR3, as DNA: TGTGCCAGCGGCAAGATGACAGGGGGCGTAAATCAGCCCCAGCATTTT.

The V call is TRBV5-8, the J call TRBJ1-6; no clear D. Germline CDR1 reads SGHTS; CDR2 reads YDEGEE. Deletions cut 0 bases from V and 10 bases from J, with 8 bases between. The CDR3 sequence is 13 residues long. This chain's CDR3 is CASSLERGSPLHF. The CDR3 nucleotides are TGTGCCAGCAGCTTGGAACGGGGATCACCCCTCCACTTT.

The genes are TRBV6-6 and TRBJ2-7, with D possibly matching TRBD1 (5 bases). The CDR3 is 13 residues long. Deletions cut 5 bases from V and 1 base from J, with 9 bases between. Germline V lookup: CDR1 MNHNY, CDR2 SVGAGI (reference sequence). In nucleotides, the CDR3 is TGTGCCAGCAGTCAGCAGGGTTCCTACGAGCAGTACTTC. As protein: CASSQQGSYEQYF.

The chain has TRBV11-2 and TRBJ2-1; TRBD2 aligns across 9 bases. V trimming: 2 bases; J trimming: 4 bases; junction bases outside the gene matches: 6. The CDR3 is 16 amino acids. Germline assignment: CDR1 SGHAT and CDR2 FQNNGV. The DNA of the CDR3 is TGTGCCAGCAGCTTAAGTGGAAGCGGGGGGTACAATGAGCAGTTCTTC. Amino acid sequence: CASSLSGSGGYNEQFF.

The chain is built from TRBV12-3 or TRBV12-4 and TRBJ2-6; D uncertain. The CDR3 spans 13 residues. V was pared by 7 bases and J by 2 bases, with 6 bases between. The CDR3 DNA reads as TGTGCCAGCACCTCCGCTGGGGCCAACGTCCTGACTTTC. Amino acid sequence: CASTSAGANVLTF.